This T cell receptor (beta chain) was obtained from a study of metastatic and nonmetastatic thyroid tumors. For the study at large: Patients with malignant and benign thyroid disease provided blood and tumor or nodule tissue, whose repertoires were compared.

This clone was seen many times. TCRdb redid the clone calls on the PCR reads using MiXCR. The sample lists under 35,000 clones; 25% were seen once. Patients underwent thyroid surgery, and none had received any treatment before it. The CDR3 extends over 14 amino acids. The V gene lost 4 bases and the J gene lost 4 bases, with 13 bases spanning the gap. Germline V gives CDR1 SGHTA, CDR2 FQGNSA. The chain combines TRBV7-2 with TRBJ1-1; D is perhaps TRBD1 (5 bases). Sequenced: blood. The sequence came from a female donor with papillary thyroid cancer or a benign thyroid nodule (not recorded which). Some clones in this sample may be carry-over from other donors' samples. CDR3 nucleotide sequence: TGTGCCAGCAGCTCCGGTGGGGGTCCCACTGAAGCTTTCTTT. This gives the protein CASSSGGGPTEAFF.